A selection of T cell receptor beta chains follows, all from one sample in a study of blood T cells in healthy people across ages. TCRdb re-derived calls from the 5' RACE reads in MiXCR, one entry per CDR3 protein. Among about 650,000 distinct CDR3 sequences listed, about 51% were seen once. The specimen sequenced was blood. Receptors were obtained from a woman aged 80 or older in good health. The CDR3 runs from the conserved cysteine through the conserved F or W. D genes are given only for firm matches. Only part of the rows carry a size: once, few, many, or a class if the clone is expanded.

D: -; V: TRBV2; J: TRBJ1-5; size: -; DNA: TGTGCCAGCAGTGAAGCAGGAGGGGGAGGTCAGCCCCAGCATTTT; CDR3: CASSEAGGGGQPQHF
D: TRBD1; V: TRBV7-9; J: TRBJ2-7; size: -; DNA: TGTGCCAGCAGCTCGTCCAGGGGGAACACCTACGAGCAGTACTTC; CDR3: CASSSSRGNTYEQYF
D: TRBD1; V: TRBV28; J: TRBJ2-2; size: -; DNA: TGTGCCAGCAGTTTAGGACAGGGTCCGACCGGGGAGCTGTTTTTT; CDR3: CASSLGQGPTGELFF
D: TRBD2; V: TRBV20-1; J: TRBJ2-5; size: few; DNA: TGCAGTGCAGCCGTTCTGCGGGGGGGATCCGGGCCAGAGACCCAGTACTTC; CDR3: CSAAVLRGGSGPETQYF
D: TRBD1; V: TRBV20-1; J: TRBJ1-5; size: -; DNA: TGCAGTGCTGTCCAGGGGGGGCAGCCCCAGCATTTT; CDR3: CSAVQGGQPQHF
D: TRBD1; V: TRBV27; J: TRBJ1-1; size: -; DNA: TGTGCCAGCAGTTTAGGGACAGGGGGCATCAAGGGTGAAGCTTTCTTT; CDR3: CASSLGTGGIKGEAFF
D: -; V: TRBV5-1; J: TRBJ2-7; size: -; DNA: TGCGCCAGCAGCAAGGACGGATACAATGAGCAGTACTTC; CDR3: CASSKDGYNEQYF
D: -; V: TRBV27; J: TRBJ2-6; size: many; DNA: TGTGCCAGCAGTTTTTTGAGCTCTGGGGCCAACGTCCTGACTTTC; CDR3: CASSFLSSGANVLTF
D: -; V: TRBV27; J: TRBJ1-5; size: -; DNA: TGTGCCAGCAGTTTCCACGGGAACAATCAGCCCCAGCATTTT; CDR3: CASSFHGNNQPQHF
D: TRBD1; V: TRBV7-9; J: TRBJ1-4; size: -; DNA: TGTGCCAGCAGTTCCAGGGGGATTAATGAAAAACTGTTTTTT; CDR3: CASSSRGINEKLFF
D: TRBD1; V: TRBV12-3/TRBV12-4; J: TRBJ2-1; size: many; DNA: TGTGCCAGCAGCTTAGGACAGGGACCCTACAATGAGCAGTTCTTC; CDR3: CASSLGQGPYNEQFF
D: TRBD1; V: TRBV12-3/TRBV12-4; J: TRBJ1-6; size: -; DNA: TGTGCCAGCAGGTCTCCGGGACAGGGGGATTCACCCCTCCACTTT; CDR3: CASRSPGQGDSPLHF
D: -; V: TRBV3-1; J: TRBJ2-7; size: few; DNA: TGTGCCAGCAGCCAGTGTGGGAAAGGCCACTCCTACGAGCAGTACTTC; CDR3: CASSQCGKGHSYEQYF
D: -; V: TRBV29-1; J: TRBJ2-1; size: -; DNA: TGCAGCGTTGATCCCGGGTGGGGGGACAATGAGCAGTTCTTC; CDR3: CSVDPGWGDNEQFF
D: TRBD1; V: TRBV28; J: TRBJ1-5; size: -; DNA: TGTGCCAGCAGTATTCCTTCAACAGGGGGCAATCAGCCCCAGCATTTT; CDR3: CASSIPSTGGNQPQHF
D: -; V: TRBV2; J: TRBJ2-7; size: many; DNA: TGTGCCAGCAGGCCGGGGGCCTTTGATGAGCAGTACTTC; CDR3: CASRPGAFDEQYF
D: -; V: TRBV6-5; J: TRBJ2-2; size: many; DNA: TGTGCCAGCACTTATGGGGGGTCCGGGGAGCTGTTTTTT; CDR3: CASTYGGSGELFF
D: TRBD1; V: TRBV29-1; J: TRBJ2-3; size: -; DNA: TGCAGCGTCGGAAGGCGGGACAGGGCTAGCACAGATACGCAGTATTTT; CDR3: CSVGRRDRASTDTQYF
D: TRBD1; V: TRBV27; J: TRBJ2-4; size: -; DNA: TGTGCCAGCAGCACAACCGGGACAGGGGGGTCCCAGTACTTC; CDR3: CASSTTGTGGSQYF
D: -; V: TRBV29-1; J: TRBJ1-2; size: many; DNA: TGCAGCGTTGGCCTTTCCTATGGCTACACCTTC; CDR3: CSVGLSYGYTF
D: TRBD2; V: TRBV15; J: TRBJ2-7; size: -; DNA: TGTGCCACCAGCAGACTAGCGGACGCCGACGAGCAGTACTTC; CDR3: CATSRLADADEQYF
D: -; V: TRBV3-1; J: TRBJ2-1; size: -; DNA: TGTGTCAGCAGCGAGCGGACACTAGTCGGGAATCGGAATGAGCAGTTCTTC; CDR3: CVSSERTLVGNRNEQFF
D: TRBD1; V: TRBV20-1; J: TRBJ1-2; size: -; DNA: TGCAGTGCAACTCGACAGGGGGCCAGCTATGGCTACACCTTC; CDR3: CSATRQGASYGYTF
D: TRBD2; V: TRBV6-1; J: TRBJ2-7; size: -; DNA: TGTGCCAGCAGCGCATGGCCGGGGCGGGAGGCCTCCTACGAGCAGTACTTC; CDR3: CASSAWPGREASYEQYF
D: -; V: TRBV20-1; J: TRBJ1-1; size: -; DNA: TGCAGTGCTAAACCCAGCGGATTGAACACTGAAGCTTTCTTT; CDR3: CSAKPSGLNTEAFF
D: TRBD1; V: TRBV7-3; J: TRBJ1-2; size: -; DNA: TGTGCCAGCAGTCCCTACAGGGGTGATAACTATGGCTACACCTTC; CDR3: CASSPYRGDNYGYTF
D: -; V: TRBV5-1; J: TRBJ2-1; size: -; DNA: TGCGCCGCCGGGCTCCACAATGAGCAGTTCTTC; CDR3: CAAGLHNEQFF
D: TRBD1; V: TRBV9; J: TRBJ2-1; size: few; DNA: TGTGCCAGCAGCGCACGTTTACAGGGGTTTAATGAGCAGTTCTTC; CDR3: CASSARLQGFNEQFF
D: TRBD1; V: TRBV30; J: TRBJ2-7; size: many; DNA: TGTGCCTGGAGTATTAAGGCAGGGGGATATTCCTACGAGCAGTACTTC; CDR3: CAWSIKAGGYSYEQYF